This TCR beta chain was sequenced for a study of control samples from healthy donors and cancer patients. Assay used: immunoSEQ multiplex PCR; TCRdb lists only in-frame clones, some missing. This table has about 170,000 clones, approximately 86% appearing once. The germline gives CDR1 LNHDA, CDR2 SQIVND (reference sequence). CDR3 length equals 16 residues. V dropped 3 bases and J dropped 4; count of bases not matched to a gene: 8. The sequence was collected from a woman aged 25 to 45 in good health. The sample taken for sequencing was blood. This chain uses TRBV19 with TRBJ2-3; 9 nucleotides agree with TRBD2. The CDR3 spells CASSIVGGGEADTQYF. DNA for the CDR3: TGTGCCAGTAGTATCGTTGGCGGGGGGGAAGCAGATACGCAGTATTTT.